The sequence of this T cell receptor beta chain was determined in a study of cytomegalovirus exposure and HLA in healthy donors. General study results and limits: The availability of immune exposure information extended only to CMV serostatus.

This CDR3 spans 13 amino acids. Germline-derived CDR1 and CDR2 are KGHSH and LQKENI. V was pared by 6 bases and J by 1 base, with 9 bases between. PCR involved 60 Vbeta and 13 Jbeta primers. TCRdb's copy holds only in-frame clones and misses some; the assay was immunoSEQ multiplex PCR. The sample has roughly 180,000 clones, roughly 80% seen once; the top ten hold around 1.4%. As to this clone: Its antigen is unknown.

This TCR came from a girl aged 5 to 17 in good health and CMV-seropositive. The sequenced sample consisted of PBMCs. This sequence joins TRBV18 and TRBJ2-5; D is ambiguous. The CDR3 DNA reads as TGTGCCAGCTCGCCTAATACCCAAGAGACCCAGTACTTC. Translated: CASSPNTQETQYF.